This T cell receptor (beta chain) emerged from a study of T cell responses to AZD1222 COVID-19 vaccine. Study as a whole: Pooling of second doses given at about 4 or about 12 weeks was done. Study-wide results and caveats: An increase in Spike-specific TCR breadth and depth was observed after two AZD1222 doses. After the peak T cell response, and only then, were repertoires sampled. Clonal diversity was possibly underestimated, and white British individuals and females predominated among donors.

Comments on this clone: The antigen remains undetermined.

V lost 5 bases and J 4 bases, leaving 11 bases between the germline ends. Germline values: CDR1 SGHTA, CDR2 FQGNSA. The CDR3 is made up of 13 amino acids. TCRdb's copy holds only in-frame clones and misses some; the assay was immunoSEQ multiplex PCR. The sample lists 150,000 to 200,000 clones; roughly nine tenths were seen once. Source: peripheral blood, taken on day 0 of AZD1222 vaccination. This chain links TRBV7-2 with TRBJ1-2; no clear D. This clonotype was sampled from an adult in good health. The CDR3 loop reads CASSPGSFYGYTF. The CDR3 DNA sequence: TGTGCCAGCAGCCCTGGCAGCTTCTATGGCTACACCTTC.